This TCR beta chain was documented in a study of breast tumors, draining lymph nodes, adjacent tissues. Study results and caveats: Tumor repertoires ranked between lymph nodes and nontumor tissue in diversity, with V and J gene preferences.

Ten or more counts support this clonotype. What it binds is unknown. The germline CDR1 and CDR2 sequences are KGHDR and SFDVKD. Between the trimmed V and J ends, which lost 3 bases and 6 bases, there was a span of 7 bases. The length of the CDR3 is 12 residues. TCRdb fed the multiplex PCR reads into MiXCR, producing one record per CDR3 protein. The table records approximately 280,000 distinct CDR3 sequences, more than 30% of them present only once. Breast cancer patients provided tissue from their axillary draining lymph nodes. The sequence derives from a female donor with breast cancer. Some clones in this sample may be carry-over from other donors' samples. The chain carries TRBV24-1 and TRBJ1-2; TRBD1 might be the D (5 bases). The sample was axillary lymph node tissue. The CDR3 protein is CATSDRDHGYTF. The CDR3 region has the DNA TGTGCCACCAGTGATCGGGACCATGGCTACACCTTC.